The sequence of this T cell receptor beta chain was determined in a study of T cells in Graves' hyperthyroidism and ophthalmopathy. The PBMCs had their origin in roughly 10 ml of fresh peripheral blood. Germline trimming cut 5 bases from V and 6 bases from J; bases unmatched to any gene: 8. Per germline, CDR1 SEHNR and CDR2 FQNEAQ (reference sequence). This CDR3 comprises 16 residues. Regions amplified from RNA transcripts were the TCR beta CDR3 regions. HTBI primers were used for first-round RT-PCR of the TCR CDR3. One entry per CDR3 protein, called by TCRdb with MiXCR from the multiplex PCR reads. Altogether hundreds of thousands of distinct CDR3 sequences are present, just under 20% being singletons, with the ten largest covering about 50%.

Sequencing was done on a sample of blood. The sequence was obtained from a middle-aged man with Graves' ophthalmopathy. The V gene is TRBV7-9, the J gene TRBJ2-1; 12 bases map to TRBD1. The CDR3: CASSRFPGQGANEQFF. The CDR3 DNA is TGTGCCAGCAGCCGTTTCCCGGGACAGGGGGCCAATGAGCAGTTCTTC.